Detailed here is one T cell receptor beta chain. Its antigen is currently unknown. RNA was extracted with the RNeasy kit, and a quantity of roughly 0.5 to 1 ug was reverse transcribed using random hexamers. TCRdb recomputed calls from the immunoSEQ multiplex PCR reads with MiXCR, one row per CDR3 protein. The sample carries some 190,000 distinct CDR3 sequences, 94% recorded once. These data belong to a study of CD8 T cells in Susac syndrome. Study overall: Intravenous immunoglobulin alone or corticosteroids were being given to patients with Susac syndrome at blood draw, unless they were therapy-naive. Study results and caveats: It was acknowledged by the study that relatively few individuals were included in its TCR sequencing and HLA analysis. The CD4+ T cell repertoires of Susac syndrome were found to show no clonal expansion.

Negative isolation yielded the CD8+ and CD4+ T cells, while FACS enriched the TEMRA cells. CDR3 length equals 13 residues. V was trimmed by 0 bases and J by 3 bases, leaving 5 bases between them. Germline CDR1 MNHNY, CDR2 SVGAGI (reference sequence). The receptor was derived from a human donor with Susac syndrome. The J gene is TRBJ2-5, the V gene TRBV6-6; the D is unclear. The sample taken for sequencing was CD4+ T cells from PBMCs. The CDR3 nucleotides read TGTGCCAGCAGTTACTCGCCTGAAGAGACCCAGTACTTC. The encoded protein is CASSYSPEETQYF.